These T cell receptor beta chains were read from a single sample in a study of T cells after yellow fever vaccination. TCRdb re-called the 5' RACE reads with MiXCR, one entry per CDR3 protein. This table has a few hundred thousand distinct CDR3 sequences, 7% to 10% appearing once. Sequencing used PBMCs, obtained 45 days after the first yellow fever vaccination. These receptors came from a man aged 18 to 30 who received the YFV17D yellow fever vaccine. CDR3s include the opening cysteine and the closing phenylalanine or tryptophan. Each record gives: V gene, D gene, J gene, clone size, CDR3 protein, CDR3 DNA. The D gene is left open where the match is weak. Where a row states a size, it is once, few, many or the class of an expanded clone; other rows omit it.

>TRBV19|.|TRBJ2-7|few
CASRRQDLSSYEQYF
TGTGCCAGTAGACGACAGGACCTTAGCTCCTACGAGCAGTACTTC
>TRBV20-1|.|TRBJ1-2|.
CSAILPLGYTF
TGCAGTGCTATCCTCCCGCTGGGCTACACCTTC
>TRBV7-2|.|TRBJ2-7|few
CASSLTGTPLEQYF
TGTGCCAGCAGCTTAACAGGTACACCTCTCGAGCAGTACTTC
>TRBV4-3|.|TRBJ2-3|few
CASSLQGGSSTDTQYF
TGCGCCAGCAGCCTCCAAGGGGGATCTAGCACAGATACGCAGTATTTT
>TRBV6-6|.|TRBJ2-3|.
CASSFWDVDTQYF
TGTGCCAGCAGTTTCTGGGATGTAGATACGCAGTATTTT
>TRBV5-5|.|TRBJ2-7|few
CASSTTVSGDDEQYF
TGTGCCAGCAGCACAACCGTTTCGGGGGACGACGAGCAGTACTTC
>TRBV6-5|.|TRBJ2-3|few
CASSQGRDTQYF
TGTGCCAGCAGCCAGGGTCGGGATACGCAGTATTTT
>TRBV7-6|TRBD2|TRBJ2-5|.
CASSFGSGGPETQYF
TGTGCCAGCAGCTTCGGAAGCGGGGGGCCGGAGACCCAGTACTTC
>TRBV5-1|.|TRBJ1-1|many
CASSLKGTTEAFF
TGCGCCAGCAGCTTGAAAGGGACCACTGAAGCTTTCTTT
>TRBV6-5|.|TRBJ2-4|few
CASSYAHSTAKNIQYF
TGTGCCAGCAGTTACGCGCACTCAACAGCCAAAAACATTCAGTACTTC
>TRBV7-3|.|TRBJ2-2|.
CASSSLAVGPHDGTGELFF
TGTGCCAGCAGCTCCCTTGCCGTGGGGCCACACGACGGCACCGGGGAGCTGTTTTTT
>TRBV6-5|TRBD2|TRBJ2-7|few
CASSYGRERYEQYF
TGTGCCAGCAGTTACGGGAGGGAGAGGTACGAGCAGTACTTC
>TRBV7-3|TRBD1|TRBJ2-1|.
CASSRGGTGVDNEQFF
TGTGCCAGCAGCCGGGGCGGGACAGGGGTGGACAATGAGCAGTTCTTC
>TRBV7-3|.|TRBJ2-5|few
CASSQNPGTETQYF
TGTGCCAGCAGCCAAAACCCGGGTACGGAGACCCAGTACTTC
>TRBV19|.|TRBJ1-2|.
CASSDYDYGYTF
TGTGCCAGTAGCGACTATGACTATGGCTACACCTTC
>TRBV6-5|.|TRBJ1-1|.
CASSYSIRQPLGTEAFF
TGTGCCAGCAGTTACTCGATAAGACAGCCCCTGGGCACTGAAGCTTTCTTT
>TRBV12-3/TRBV12-4|TRBD2|TRBJ2-5|many
CASSGLAGDQETQYF
TGTGCCAGCAGTGGACTAGCGGGCGACCAAGAGACCCAGTACTTC
>TRBV5-5|TRBD1|TRBJ2-3|many
CASSLPGGGGDTQYF
TGTGCCAGCAGCTTGCCAGGGGGTGGCGGAGATACGCAGTATTTT
>TRBV3-1|.|TRBJ2-3|.
CASSLPRGRADTQYF
TGTGCCAGCAGCCTCCCCAGGGGTAGGGCAGATACGCAGTATTTT
>TRBV4-1|.|TRBJ2-2|.
CASSQIGELFF
TGCGCCAGCAGCCAAATCGGGGAGCTGTTTTTT
>TRBV4-3|.|TRBJ2-2|few
CASSQDLTAGELFF
TGCGCCAGCAGCCAAGATCTAACCGCCGGGGAGCTGTTTTTT
>TRBV5-1|.|TRBJ2-4|few
CASSEGQLAKNIQYF
TGCGCCAGCAGCGAGGGACAACTAGCCAAAAACATTCAGTACTTC
>TRBV12-3/TRBV12-4|.|TRBJ1-1|many
CASSLGPGNMNTEAFF
TGTGCCAGCAGTTTGGGCCCTGGAAACATGAACACTGAAGCTTTCTTT
>TRBV12-5|.|TRBJ1-2|few
CASGLVSTDYTF
TGTGCTAGTGGTTTGGTTTCTACGGACTACACCTTC
>TRBV29-1|.|TRBJ2-3|.
CSAPGQGDTQYF
TGCAGCGCCCCCGGTCAGGGGGATACGCAGTATTTT
>TRBV5-1|.|TRBJ2-3|few
CASSDSFSPDTQYF
TGCGCCAGCAGTGACAGCTTCAGCCCAGATACGCAGTATTTT
>TRBV4-1|.|TRBJ1-5|few
CASSQLGPEGDNQPQHF
TGCGCCAGCAGCCAATTGGGGCCAGAAGGGGACAATCAGCCCCAGCATTTT
>TRBV4-1|TRBD1|TRBJ1-1|few
CASSQADRANTEAFF
TGCGCCAGCAGCCAGGCGGACAGGGCTAACACTGAAGCTTTCTTT